The rows below give T cell receptor beta chains drawn from one sample of a study of T cells in Graves' hyperthyroidism and ophthalmopathy. Via MiXCR, TCRdb re-called the multiplex PCR reads, giving one row per CDR3 protein. The data hold some 400,000 distinct CDR3 sequences, with 13% observed a single time. The sample taken for sequencing was blood. All receptors derive from a man in his thirties or forties with Graves' hyperthyroidism that later progressed to Graves' ophthalmopathy. Both conserved end residues are part of each CDR3. A D gene is named only where the DNA matches it firmly. Expanded clones are given a class, and other clones once, few, many or no size at all.

j_call | v_call | d_call | clone_size | cdr3_nt | cdr3_aa
TRBJ2-1 | TRBV28 | . | few | TGTGCCAGCAGTTTATACCAGGAGCAGTTCTTC | CASSLYQEQFF
TRBJ2-1 | TRBV12-3/TRBV12-4 | TRBD1 | many | TGTGCCAGCAGTTTTGAAGGGGGCTCCAATGAGCAGTTCTTC | CASSFEGGSNEQFF
TRBJ2-1 | TRBV7-9 | TRBD2 | . | TGTGCCAGCAGCTTAGTGCGGACTAGCGATTTCTACAATGAGCAGTTCTTC | CASSLVRTSDFYNEQFF
TRBJ2-2 | TRBV30 | . | . | TGTGCCTGGAGGATAAGGCACACCGGGGAGCTGTTTTTT | CAWRIRHTGELFF
TRBJ2-5 | TRBV28 | TRBD1 | many | TGTGCCAGCAGTTTGGGGGGACAGGGGGAAGAGACCCAGTACTTC | CASSLGGQGEETQYF
TRBJ1-1 | TRBV12-3/TRBV12-4 | . | . | TGTGCCAGCACCCTGGGGTCGGTGGAGGCTTTCTTT | CASTLGSVEAFF
TRBJ1-6 | TRBV7-8 | TRBD1 | many | TGTGCCAGCAGCTCCCGACAGGGTAATTCACCCCTCCACTTT | CASSSRQGNSPLHF
TRBJ2-7 | TRBV12-3/TRBV12-4 | . | many | TGTGCCAGCAGTTTTGTGAGACAGGGAGGACACGAGCAGTACTTC | CASSFVRQGGHEQYF
TRBJ2-5 | TRBV20-1 | TRBD2 | few | TGCAGTGCAGGACCGGGACTAGCTGAGACCCAGTACTTC | CSAGPGLAETQYF
TRBJ2-2 | TRBV11-3 | . | many | TGTGCCAGCAGCTCGACGCATGGGAACACCGGGGAGCTGTTTTTT | CASSSTHGNTGELFF
TRBJ2-7 | TRBV11-3 | . | few | TGTGCCAGCAGCTTGGCGTACTCCTACGAGCAGTACTTC | CASSLAYSYEQYF
TRBJ2-3 | TRBV11-3 | TRBD2 | many | TGTGCCAGCAGCTCGTTAGCGGGGGGGATGACAGATACGCAGTATTTT | CASSSLAGGMTDTQYF
TRBJ2-7 | TRBV5-1 | TRBD2 | many | TGCGCCAGCAGAGAGCGGGGGGACTACGAGCAGTACTTC | CASRERGDYEQYF
TRBJ2-3 | TRBV2 | TRBD1 | . | TGTGCCAGCCTGACTCGACAGGGGGTTTCCTCAGATACGCAGTATTTT | CASLTRQGVSSDTQYF
TRBJ1-1 | TRBV6-1 | . | many | TGTGCCAGCAGTGAAGGGGGGGCTTACACTGAAGCTTTCTTT | CASSEGGAYTEAFF
TRBJ2-7 | TRBV30 | . | many | TGTGCCTGGAGTTCGGACAGCTACGAGCAGTACTTC | CAWSSDSYEQYF
TRBJ2-7 | TRBV7-9 | . | many | TGTGCCAGCAGCCCGAAGGGACGGACGGAGCAGTACTTC | CASSPKGRTEQYF
TRBJ2-2 | TRBV18 | . | many | TGTGCCAGCTCACCCTCGGGGAGGAGGTACACCGGGGAGCTGTTTTTT | CASSPSGRRYTGELFF
TRBJ2-1 | TRBV6-5 | TRBD2 | few | TGTGCCAGCAGTTACTCGCGGGAGGGGGGTCAGTTCTTC | CASSYSREGGQFF
TRBJ1-5 | TRBV10-2 | . | . | TGCGCCAGCGGGGCCCACCCGGAGTATCATCAGCCCCAGCATTTT | CASGAHPEYHQPQHF
TRBJ2-2 | TRBV20-1 | . | many | TGCAGTGCTAGGAAACCGGGACGGCCCACCGGGGAGCTGTTTTTT | CSARKPGRPTGELFF
TRBJ1-6 | TRBV6-1 | TRBD1 | many | TGTGCCAGCAGTGAAACGGGACAGGGGCTTAATTCACCCCTCCACTTT | CASSETGQGLNSPLHF
TRBJ2-1 | TRBV20-1 | . | . | TGCAGTGCTAGAGATCCAAGAAGCTCCTACAATGAGCAGTTCTTC | CSARDPRSSYNEQFF
TRBJ2-2 | TRBV7-9 | . | many | TGTGCCAGCAGCTTCCTATCCGGGGAGCTGTTTTTT | CASSFLSGELFF
TRBJ1-5 | TRBV11-2 | . | many | TGTGCCAGCAGCGAGAGAAGGGGAGGCTATCAGCCCCAGCATTTT | CASSERRGGYQPQHF
TRBJ2-1 | TRBV3-1 | TRBD2 | . | TGTGCCAGCAGCCAAGACGGGGGGAAGAAGACCAATGAGCAGTTCTTC | CASSQDGGKKTNEQFF
TRBJ1-4 | TRBV7-6 | TRBD1 | many | TGTGCCAGCAGCTCCCGGGACAGGGGTGATGAAAAACTGTTTTTT | CASSSRDRGDEKLFF
TRBJ2-5 | TRBV11-3 | TRBD1 | many | TGTGCCAGCAGCGTACAGGGGGGTTTGGAGACCCAGTACTTC | CASSVQGGLETQYF
TRBJ2-2 | TRBV27 | . | few | TGTGCCAGCAGTTTATTGGCAGTTTACACCGGGGAGCTGTTTTTT | CASSLLAVYTGELFF
TRBJ2-5 | TRBV7-6 | TRBD2 | once | TGTGCCAGCAGCTTAGGAAGCGGGGGCCGCCCCGCCCAGTACTTC | CASSLGSGGRPAQYF
TRBJ1-1 | TRBV2 | . | many | TGTGCCAGCAGCGGAGATTTGAACACTGAAGCTTTCTTT | CASSGDLNTEAFF